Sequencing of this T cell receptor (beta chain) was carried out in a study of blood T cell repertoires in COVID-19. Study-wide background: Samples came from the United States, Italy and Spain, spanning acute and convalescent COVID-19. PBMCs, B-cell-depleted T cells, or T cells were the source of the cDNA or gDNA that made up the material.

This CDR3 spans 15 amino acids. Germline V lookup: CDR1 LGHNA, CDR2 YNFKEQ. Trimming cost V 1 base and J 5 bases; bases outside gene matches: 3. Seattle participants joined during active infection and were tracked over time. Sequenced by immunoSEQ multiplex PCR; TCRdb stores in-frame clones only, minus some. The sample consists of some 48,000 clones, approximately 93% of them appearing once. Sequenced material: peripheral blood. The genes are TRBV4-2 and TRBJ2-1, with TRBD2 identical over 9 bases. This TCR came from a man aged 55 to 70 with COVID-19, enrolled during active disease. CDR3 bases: TGTGCCAGCAGCCAAGGAGCGGGGGGACACAATGAGCAGTTCTTC. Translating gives CASSQGAGGHNEQFF.